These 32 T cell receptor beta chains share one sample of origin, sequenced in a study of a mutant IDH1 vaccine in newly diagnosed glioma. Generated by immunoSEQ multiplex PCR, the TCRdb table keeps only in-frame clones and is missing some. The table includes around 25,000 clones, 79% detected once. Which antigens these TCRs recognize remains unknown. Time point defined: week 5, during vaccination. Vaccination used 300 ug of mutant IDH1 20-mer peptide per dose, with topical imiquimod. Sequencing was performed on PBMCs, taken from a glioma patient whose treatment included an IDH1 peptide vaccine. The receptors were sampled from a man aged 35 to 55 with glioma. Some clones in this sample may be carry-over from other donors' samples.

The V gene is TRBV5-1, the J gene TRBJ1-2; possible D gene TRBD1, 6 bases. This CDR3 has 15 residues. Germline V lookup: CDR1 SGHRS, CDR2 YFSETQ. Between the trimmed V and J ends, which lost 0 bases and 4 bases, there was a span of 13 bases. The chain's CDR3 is CASSLDRGLGYGYTF. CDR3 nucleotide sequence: TGCGCCAGCAGCTTGGATCGGGGGCTGGGCTATGGCTACACCTTC.

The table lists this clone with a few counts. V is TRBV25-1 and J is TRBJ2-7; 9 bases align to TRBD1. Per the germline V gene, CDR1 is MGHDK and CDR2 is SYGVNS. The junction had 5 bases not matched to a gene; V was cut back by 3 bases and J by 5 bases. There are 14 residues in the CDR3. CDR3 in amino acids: CASSDTGTGNEQYF. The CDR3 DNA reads TGTGCCAGCAGTGATACCGGGACAGGGAACGAGCAGTACTTC.

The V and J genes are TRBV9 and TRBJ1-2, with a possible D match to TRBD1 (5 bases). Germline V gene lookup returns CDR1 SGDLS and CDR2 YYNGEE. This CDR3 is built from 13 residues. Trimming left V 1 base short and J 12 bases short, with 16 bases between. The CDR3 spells CASSVHYEDRHTF. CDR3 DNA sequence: TGTGCCAGCAGCGTACACTATGAAGACAGACACACCTTC.

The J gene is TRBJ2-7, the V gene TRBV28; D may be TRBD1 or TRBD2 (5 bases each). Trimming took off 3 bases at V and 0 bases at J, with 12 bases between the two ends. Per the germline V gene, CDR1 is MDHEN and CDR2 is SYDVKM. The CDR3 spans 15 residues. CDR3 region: CASSFPGRSSYEQYF. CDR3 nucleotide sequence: TGTGCCAGCAGTTTCCCGGGACGTAGCTCCTACGAGCAGTACTTC.

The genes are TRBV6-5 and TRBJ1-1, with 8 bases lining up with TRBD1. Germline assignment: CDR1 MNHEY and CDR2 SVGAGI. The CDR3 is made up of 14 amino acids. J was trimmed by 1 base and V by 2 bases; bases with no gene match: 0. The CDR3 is CASSYGQGNTEAFF. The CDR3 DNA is TGTGCCAGCAGTTACGGACAGGGGAACACTGAAGCTTTCTTT.

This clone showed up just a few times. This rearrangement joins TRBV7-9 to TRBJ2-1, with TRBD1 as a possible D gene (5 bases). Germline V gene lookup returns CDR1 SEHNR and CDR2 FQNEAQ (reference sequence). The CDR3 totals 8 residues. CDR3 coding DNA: TGTGCGCAGGGCGAGCAGTTCTTC. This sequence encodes CAQGEQFF. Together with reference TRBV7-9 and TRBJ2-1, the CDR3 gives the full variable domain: DTGVSQNPRHKITKRGQNVTFRCDPISEHNRLYWYRQTLGQGPEFLTYFQNEAQLEKSRLLSDRFSAERPKGSFSTLEIQRTEQGDSAMYLCAQGEQFFGPGTRLTVL.

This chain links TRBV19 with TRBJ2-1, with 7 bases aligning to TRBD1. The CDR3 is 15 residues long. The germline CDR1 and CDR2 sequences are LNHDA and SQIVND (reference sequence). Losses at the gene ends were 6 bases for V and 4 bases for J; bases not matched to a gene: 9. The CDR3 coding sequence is TGTGCCAGTAGACCTGTCGACAGGGTATACAATGAGCAGTTCTTC. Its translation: CASRPVDRVYNEQFF.

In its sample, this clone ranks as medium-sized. CDR3 residues: CASSQDGTGSEKLFF. Here the CDR3 DNA reads TGCGCCAGCAGCCAAGATGGGACAGGGAGTGAAAAACTGTTTTTT. The chain uses TRBV4-3 and TRBJ1-4; 9 nucleotides align to TRBD1. This CDR3 region has 15 residues. J lost 7 bases, V lost 0 bases, and 3 bases had no gene match. Germline V gene sequence: CDR1 LGHNA, CDR2 YSLEER.

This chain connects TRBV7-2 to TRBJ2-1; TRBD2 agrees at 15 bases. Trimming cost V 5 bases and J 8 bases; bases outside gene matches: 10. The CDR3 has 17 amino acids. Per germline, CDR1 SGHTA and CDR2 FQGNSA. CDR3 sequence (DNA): TGTGCCAGCAGCATAGGGAGGACTAGCGGGGGGGGGTATGAGCAGTTCTTC. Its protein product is CASSIGRTSGGGYEQFF.

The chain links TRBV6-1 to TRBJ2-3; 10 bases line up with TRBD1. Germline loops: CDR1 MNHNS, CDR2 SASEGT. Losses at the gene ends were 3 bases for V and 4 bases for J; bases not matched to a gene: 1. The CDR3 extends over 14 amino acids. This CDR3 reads CASSEGQGPDTQYF. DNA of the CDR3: TGTGCCAGCAGTGAGGGACAGGGGCCAGATACGCAGTATTTT.

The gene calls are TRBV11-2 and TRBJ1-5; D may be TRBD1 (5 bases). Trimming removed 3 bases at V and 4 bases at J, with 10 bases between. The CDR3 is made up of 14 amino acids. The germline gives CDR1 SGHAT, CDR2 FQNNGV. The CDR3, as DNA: TGTGCCAGCAGCTTCGGGACGGGTAATCAGCCCCAGCATTTT. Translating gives CASSFGTGNQPQHF.

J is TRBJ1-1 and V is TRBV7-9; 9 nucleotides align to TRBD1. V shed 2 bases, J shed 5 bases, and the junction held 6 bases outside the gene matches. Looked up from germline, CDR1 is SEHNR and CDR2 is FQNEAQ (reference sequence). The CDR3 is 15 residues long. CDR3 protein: CASSLIGQGRTEAFF. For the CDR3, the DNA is TGTGCCAGCAGCTTAATCGGACAGGGGAGAACTGAAGCTTTCTTT.

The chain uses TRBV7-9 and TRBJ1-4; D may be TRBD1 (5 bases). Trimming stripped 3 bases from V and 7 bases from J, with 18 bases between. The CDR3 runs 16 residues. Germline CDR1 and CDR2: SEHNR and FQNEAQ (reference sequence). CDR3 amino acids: CASSFLMGGSSEKLFF. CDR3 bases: TGTGCCAGCAGCTTTCTTATGGGGGGGAGTAGTGAAAAACTGTTTTTT.

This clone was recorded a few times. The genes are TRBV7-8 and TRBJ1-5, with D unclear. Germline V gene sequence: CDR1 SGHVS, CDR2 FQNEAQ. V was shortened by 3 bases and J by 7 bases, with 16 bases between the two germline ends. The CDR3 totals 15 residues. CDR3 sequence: CASSFRMVQEQPQHF. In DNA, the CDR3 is TGTGCCAGCAGCTTTAGGATGGTTCAGGAGCAGCCCCAGCATTTT.

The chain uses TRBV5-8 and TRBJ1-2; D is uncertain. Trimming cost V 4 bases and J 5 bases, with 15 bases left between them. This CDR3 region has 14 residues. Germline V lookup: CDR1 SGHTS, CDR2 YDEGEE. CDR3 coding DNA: TGTGCCAGCAGCACGCCTGGCGGATTTTATGGCTACACCTTC. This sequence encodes CASSTPGGFYGYTF. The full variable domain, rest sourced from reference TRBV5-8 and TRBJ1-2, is EAGVTQSPTHLIKTRGQQATLRCSPISGHTSVYWYQQALGLGLQFLLWYDEGEERNRGNFPPRFSGRQFPNYSSELNVNALELEDSALYLCASSTPGGFYGYTFGSGTRLTVV.

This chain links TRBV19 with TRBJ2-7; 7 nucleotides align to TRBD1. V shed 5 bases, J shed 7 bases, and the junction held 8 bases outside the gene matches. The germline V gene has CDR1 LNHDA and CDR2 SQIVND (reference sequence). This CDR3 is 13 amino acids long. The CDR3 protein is CASSSWTGEEQYF. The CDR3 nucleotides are TGTGCCAGTAGTTCATGGACAGGAGAAGAGCAGTACTTC.

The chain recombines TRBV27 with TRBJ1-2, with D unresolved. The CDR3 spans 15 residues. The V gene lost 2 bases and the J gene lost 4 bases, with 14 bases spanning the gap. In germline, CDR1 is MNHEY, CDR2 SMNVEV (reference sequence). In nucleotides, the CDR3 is TGTGCCAGCAGTTTAACCCCCGGGGAGAGCTATGGCTACACCTTC. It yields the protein CASSLTPGESYGYTF.

DNA of the CDR3: TGTGCCTGGAGTGGTGGGCCTTACAATGAGCAGTTCTTC. Its protein product is CAWSGGPYNEQFF. The V and J genes are TRBV30 and TRBJ2-1; D is ambiguous. The ends were cut back, 1 base at V and 4 bases at J, with 8 bases in the middle. The CDR3 sequence is 13 residues long. Germline V gives CDR1 GTSNPN, CDR2 SVGIG (reference sequence).

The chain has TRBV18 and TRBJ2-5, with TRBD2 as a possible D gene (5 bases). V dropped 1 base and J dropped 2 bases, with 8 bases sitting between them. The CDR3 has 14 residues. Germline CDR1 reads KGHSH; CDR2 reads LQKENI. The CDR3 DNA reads TGTGCCAGCTCACCACGGCGGGCACAAGAGACCCAGTACTTC. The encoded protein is CASSPRRAQETQYF.

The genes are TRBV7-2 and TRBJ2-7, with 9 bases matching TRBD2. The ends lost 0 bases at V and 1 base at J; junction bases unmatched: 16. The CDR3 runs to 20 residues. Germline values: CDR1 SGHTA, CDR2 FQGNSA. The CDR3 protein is CASSLARLFRSGGPSYEQYF. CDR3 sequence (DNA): TGTGCCAGCAGCTTAGCGCGCCTATTCCGTAGCGGGGGACCATCCTACGAGCAGTACTTC.

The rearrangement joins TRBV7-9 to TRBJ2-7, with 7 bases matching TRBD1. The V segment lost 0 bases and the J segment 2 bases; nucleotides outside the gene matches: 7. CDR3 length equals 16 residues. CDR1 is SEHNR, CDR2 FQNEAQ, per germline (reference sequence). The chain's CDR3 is CASSLASGQATYEQYF. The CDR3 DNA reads TGTGCCAGCAGCTTAGCCTCCGGACAGGCGACCTACGAGCAGTACTTC.

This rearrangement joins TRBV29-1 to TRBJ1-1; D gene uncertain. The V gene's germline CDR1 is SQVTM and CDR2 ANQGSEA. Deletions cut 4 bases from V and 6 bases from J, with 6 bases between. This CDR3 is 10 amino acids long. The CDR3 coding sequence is TGCAGCGTTGGAGAGGCTGAAGCTTTCTTT. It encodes CSVGEAEAFF. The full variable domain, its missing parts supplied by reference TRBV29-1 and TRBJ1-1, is SAVISQKPSRDICQRGTSLTIQCQVDSQVTMMFWYRQQPGQSLTLIATANQGSEATYESGFVIDKFPISRPNLTFSTLTVSNMSPEDSSIYLCSVGEAEAFFGQGTRLTVV.

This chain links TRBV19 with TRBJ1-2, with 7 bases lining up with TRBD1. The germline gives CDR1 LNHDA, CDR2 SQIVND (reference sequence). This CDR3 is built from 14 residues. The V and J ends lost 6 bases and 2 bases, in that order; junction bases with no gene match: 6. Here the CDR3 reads CASSDDRVNYGYTF. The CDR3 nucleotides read TGTGCCAGTAGCGACGACAGGGTCAACTATGGCTACACCTTC.

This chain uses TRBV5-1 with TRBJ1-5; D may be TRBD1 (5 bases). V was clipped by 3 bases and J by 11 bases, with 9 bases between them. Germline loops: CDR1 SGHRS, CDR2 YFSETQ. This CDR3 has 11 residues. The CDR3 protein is CASSWDYAQHF. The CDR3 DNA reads TGCGCCAGCAGCTGGGACTATGCCCAGCATTTT.

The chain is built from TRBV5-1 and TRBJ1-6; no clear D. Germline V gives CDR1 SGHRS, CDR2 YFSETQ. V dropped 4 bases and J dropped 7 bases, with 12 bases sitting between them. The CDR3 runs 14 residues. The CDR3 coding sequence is TGCGCCAGCAGCCCCCAAGAGGGCAATTCACCCCTCCACTTT. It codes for CASSPQEGNSPLHF.

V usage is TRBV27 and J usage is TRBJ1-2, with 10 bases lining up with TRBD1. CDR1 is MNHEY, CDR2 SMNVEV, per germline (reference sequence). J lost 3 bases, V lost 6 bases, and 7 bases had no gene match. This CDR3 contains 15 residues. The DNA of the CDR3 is TGTGCCAGCAGGACAGGGGGCACATTATACTATGGCTACACCTTC. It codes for CASRTGGTLYYGYTF.

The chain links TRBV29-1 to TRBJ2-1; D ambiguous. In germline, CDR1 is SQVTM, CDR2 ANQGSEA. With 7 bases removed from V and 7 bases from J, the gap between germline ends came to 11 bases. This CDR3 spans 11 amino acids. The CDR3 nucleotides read TGCAGCGCCCCAGAGCCGAATGAGCAGTTCTTC. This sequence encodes CSAPEPNEQFF.

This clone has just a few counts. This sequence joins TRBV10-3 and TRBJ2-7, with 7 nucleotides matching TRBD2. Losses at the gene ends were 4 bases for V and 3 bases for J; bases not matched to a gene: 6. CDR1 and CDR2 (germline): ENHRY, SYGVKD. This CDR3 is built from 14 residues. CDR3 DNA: TGTGCCATCAGTGGGGCTAGCGGTGGCTACGAGCAGTACTTC. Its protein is CAISGASGGYEQYF.

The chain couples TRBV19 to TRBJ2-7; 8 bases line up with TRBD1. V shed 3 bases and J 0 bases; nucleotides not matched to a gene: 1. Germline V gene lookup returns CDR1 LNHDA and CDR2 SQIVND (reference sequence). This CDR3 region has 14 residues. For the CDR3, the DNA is TGTGCCAGTAGTATTACAGGGGGCTCCTACGAGCAGTACTTC. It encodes CASSITGGSYEQYF.

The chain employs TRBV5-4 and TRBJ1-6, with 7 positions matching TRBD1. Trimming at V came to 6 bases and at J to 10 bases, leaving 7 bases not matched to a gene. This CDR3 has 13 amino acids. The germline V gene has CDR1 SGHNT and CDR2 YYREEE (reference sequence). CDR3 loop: CASNLDRVSPLHF. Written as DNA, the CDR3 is TGTGCCAGCAACTTAGACAGGGTATCACCCCTCCACTTT.

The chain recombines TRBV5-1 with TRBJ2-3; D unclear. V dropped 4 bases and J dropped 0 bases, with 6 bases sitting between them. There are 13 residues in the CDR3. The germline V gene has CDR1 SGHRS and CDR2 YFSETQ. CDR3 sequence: CASSRRSTDTQYF. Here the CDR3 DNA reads TGCGCCAGCAGCCGTCGTAGCACAGATACGCAGTATTTT. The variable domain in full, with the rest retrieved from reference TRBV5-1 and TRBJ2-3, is KAGVTQTPRYLIKTRGQQVTLSCSPISGHRSVSWYQQTPGQGLQFLFEYFSETQRNKGNFPGRFSGRQFSNSRSEMNVSTLELGDSALYLCASSRRSTDTQYFGPGTRLTVL.

CDR3 residues: CASSTDPSLAKNIQYF. CDR3 in DNA: TGTGCCAGCAGTACCGATCCCTCACTAGCCAAAAACATTCAGTACTTC. The rearrangement links TRBV6-6 to TRBJ2-4; unclear D gene. The CDR3 is made up of 16 amino acids. V lost 5 bases, J lost 0 bases, and 14 bases lay in between. The germline V gene has CDR1 MNHNY and CDR2 SVGAGI (reference sequence).